Detailed here is one T cell receptor (beta chain). No antigen is known for it. Cells designated naive CD8 were CD45RO-negative and were positively selected for CCR7, with terminally differentiated effector memory CD45RA+ cells excluded. These data belong to a study of shared clonotypes between healthy human individuals. Across the study: Samples came from a couple of female and a few male donors aged 18 to 49. Overall study results and limits: An expected dependence of interdonor clonotype sharing on sequencing depth was noted. Generation probabilities were higher for clonotypes shared across all four sorted-subset donors than for unshared ones. Compared with memory subsets, naive subsets generally had larger estimated richness.

Generated by immunoSEQ multiplex PCR, the TCRdb table keeps only in-frame clones and is missing some. In the table there are 750,000 to 1,000,000 clones, 80% to 95% of which are singletons. The V gene's germline CDR1 is SGHRS and CDR2 YFSETQ. With V trimmed by 3 bases and J by 3 bases, 6 bases remained unmatched. The CDR3 covers 14 residues. This TCR was sampled from a man between 25 and 39 years old in good health. The source material was naive CD8+ T cells sorted from blood. The rearrangement joins TRBV5-1 to TRBJ2-7; 7 nucleotides line up with TRBD2. The CDR3 region is CASSSLAESYEQYF. The CDR3 nucleotides are TGCGCCAGCAGCTCGCTAGCGGAGAGCTACGAGCAGTACTTC.